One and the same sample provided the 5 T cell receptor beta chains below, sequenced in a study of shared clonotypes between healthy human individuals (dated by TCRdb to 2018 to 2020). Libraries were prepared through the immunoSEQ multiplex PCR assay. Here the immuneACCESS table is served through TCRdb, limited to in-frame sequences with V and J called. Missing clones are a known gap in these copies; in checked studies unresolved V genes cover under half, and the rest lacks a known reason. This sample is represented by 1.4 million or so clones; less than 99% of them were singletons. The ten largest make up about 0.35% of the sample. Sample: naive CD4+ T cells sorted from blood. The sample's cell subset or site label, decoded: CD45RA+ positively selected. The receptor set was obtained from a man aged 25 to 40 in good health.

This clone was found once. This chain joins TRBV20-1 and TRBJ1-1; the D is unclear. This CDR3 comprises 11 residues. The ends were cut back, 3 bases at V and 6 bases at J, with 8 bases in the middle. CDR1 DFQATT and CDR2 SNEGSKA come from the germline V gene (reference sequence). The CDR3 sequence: CSASPTPEAFF. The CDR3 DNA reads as TGCAGTGCTAGTCCTACCCCTGAAGCTTTCTTT.

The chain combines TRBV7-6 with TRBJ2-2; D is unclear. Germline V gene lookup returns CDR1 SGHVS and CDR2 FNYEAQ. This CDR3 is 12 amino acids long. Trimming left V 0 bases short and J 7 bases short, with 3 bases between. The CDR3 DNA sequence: TGTGCCAGCAGCTTAGCGTTCGGGGAGCTGTTTTTT. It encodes CASSLAFGELFF.

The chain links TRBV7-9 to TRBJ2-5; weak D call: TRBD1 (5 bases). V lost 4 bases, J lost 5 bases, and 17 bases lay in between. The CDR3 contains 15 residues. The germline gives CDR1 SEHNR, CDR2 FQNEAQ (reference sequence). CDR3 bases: TGTGCCAGCAGCTCCGATGACCCAGGGCGGGAGACCCAGTACTTC. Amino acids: CASSSDDPGRETQYF.

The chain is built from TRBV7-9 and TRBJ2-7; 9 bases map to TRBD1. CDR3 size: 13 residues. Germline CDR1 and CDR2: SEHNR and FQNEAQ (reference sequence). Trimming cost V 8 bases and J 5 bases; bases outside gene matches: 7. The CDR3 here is CASCRDRVNEQYF. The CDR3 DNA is TGTGCCAGCTGCCGGGACAGGGTTAACGAGCAGTACTTC.

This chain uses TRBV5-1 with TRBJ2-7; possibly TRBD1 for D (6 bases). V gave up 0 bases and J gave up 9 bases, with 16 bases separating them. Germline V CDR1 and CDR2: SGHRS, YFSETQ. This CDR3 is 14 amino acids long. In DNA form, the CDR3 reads TGCGCCAGCAGCTTGGATACAGGGACGGGGATGCAGTACTTC. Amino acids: CASSLDTGTGMQYF.